These 2 T cell receptor beta chains share one sample of origin, sequenced in a study of metastatic and nonmetastatic thyroid tumors. TCRdb re-analyzed the PCR reads through MiXCR. The top ten clones hold roughly 14% of a sample with some 6,300 clones, roughly 34% of them seen once. Patients were all untreated before their thyroid surgery. Sequencing was performed on adjacent normal tissue. The receptor source for this set is a female donor with papillary thyroid cancer or a benign thyroid nodule (not recorded which). Some clones in this sample may be carry-over from other donors' samples.

V is TRBV20-1 and J is TRBJ2-2; tentative D call: TRBD1 (7 bases). The germline gives CDR1 DFQATT, CDR2 SNEGSKA (reference sequence). CDR3 length: 12 amino acids. Trimming stripped 8 bases from V and 7 bases from J, with 14 bases between. The CDR3 protein is CSSKQGGGELFF. CDR3 in DNA: TGCAGTTCAAAGCAGGGGGGCGGGGAGCTGTTTTTT.

The chain employs TRBV2 and TRBJ2-2; D is undetermined. CDR1 is SNHLY, CDR2 FYNNEI, per germline. Trimming took 6 bases from V and 6 from J, leaving 14 bases between them. The CDR3 covers 14 residues. CDR3 loop: CASRGINYSGELFF. The CDR3 region has the DNA TGTGCCAGCAGGGGGATAAACTACTCCGGGGAGCTGTTTTTT.